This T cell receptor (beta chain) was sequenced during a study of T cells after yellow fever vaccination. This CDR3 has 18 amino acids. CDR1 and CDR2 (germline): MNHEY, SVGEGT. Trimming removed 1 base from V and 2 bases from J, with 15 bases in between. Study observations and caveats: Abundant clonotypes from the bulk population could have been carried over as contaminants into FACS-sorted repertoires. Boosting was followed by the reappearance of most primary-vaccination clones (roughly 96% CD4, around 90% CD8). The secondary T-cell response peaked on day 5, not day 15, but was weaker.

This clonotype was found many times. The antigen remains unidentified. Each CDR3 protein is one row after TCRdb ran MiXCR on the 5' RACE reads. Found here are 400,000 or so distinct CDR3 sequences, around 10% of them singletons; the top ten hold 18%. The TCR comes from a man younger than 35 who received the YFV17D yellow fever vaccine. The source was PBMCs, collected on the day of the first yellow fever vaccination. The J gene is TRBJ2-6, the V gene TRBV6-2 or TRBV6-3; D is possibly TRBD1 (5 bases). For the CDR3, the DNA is TGTGCCAGCAGTTACTTCAGGGTGCTGAGGCCTGGGGCCAACGTCCTGACTTTC. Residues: CASSYFRVLRPGANVLTF.